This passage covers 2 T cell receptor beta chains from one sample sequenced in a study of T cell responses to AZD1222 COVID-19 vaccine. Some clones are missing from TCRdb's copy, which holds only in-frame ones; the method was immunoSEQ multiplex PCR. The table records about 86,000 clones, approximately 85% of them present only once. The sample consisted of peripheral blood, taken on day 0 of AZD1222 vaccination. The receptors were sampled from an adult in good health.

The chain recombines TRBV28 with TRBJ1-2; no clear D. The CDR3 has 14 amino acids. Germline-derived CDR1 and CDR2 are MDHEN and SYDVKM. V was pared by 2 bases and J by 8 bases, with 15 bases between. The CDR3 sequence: CASSLASGVSGYTF. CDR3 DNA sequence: TGTGCCAGCAGTTTAGCGTCCGGGGTCTCAGGCTACACCTTC.

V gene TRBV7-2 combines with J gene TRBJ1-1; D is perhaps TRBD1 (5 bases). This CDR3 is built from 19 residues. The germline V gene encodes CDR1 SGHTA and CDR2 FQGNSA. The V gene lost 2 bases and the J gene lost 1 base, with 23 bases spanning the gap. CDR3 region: CASSLITVGRDERNTEAFF. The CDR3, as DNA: TGTGCCAGCAGCTTAATAACTGTGGGCAGGGACGAGCGGAACACTGAAGCTTTCTTT.